The following is a T cell receptor beta chain sequence with its context. Its specificity is not known. This sample is part of a study of OX40 agonist ivuxolimab in advanced cancers. Overall study findings and caveats: Specificity for antigen went undetermined in the expanded peripheral T cells. Fewer expanded clones were found on average in CD4+ than in CD8+ T cells. Clones of CD4+ and CD8+ blood T cells grew by week 6 at doses of 0.1 to 3.0 mg/kg.

Assay used: immunoSEQ multiplex PCR; TCRdb lists only in-frame clones, some missing. The table includes 30,000 to 45,000 clones, approximately 90% detected once. Trimming shortened V by 7 bases and J by 2 bases, and 11 bases separated the two germline ends. The CDR3 totals 13 residues. CDR1 WSHSY and CDR2 SAAADI come from the germline V gene. Specimen: CD4+ or CD8+ T cells sorted from blood, collected in a trial of the OX40 agonist ivuxolimab. The chain uses TRBV10-2 and TRBJ2-5; D is possibly TRBD2 (5 bases). The receptor was isolated from an adult with an advanced solid tumor such as melanoma, head and neck, liver or kidney cancer. CDR3 sequence reads: CASTAARQETQYF. The CDR3 bases are TGCGCCAGCACAGCGGCTAGACAAGAGACCCAGTACTTC.